These T cell receptor beta chains were read from a single sample in a study of Ad26.COV2.S vaccination and SARS-CoV-2 variants. Here immunoSEQ multiplex PCR was the method, and the copy in TCRdb shows in-frame clones only, minus some. This sample has some 340,000 clones, with 70% to 90% found just once. This sample comprised peripheral blood, obtained in a trial of Ad26.COV2.S vaccine versus placebo. The receptors come from a person aged 18-60 years who received the Ad26.COV2.S COVID-19 vaccine or a placebo. CDR3s include the opening cysteine and the closing phenylalanine or tryptophan. The D gene is left open where the match is weak. Clone size is not always given. Where it is, it says once, few, many or a class for expanded clones.

TRBJ2-1 18 - TRBD2 TRBV4-2 TGTGCCAGCAGCCAAGATGGGACGGGGGGTTATCTCTACAATGAGCAGTTCTTC CASSQDGTGGYLYNEQFF
TRBJ2-7 12 once - TRBV28 TGTGCCAGCAGCCCGCTTGTGGGGACGCAGTACTTC CASSPLVGTQYF
TRBJ2-5 18 - TRBD2 TRBV10-3 TGTGCCATCAGCTCGGGACTAGGGGACCTGGGTTCACAAGAGACCCAGTACTTC CAISSGLGDLGSQETQYF
TRBJ2-7 16 - TRBD1 TRBV5-6 TGTGCCAGCAGCTTGGGGACAGGGGCTATCTCCTACGAGCAGTACTTC CASSLGTGAISYEQYF
TRBJ1-6 16 - - TRBV28 TGTGCCAGCAGTTTAGACTCGGTGGCCTATAATTCACCCCTCCACTTT CASSLDSVAYNSPLHF
TRBJ2-5 16 - - TRBV4-1 TGCGCCAGCAGCCAAGGAGAAGCGGTAGAACAAGAGACCCAGTACTTC CASSQGEAVEQETQYF
TRBJ1-4 17 - - TRBV5-8 TGTGCCAGCAGCTTGGTCATTCGGGGGACAACTAATGAAAAACTGTTTTTT CASSLVIRGTTNEKLFF
TRBJ1-2 14 few TRBD1 TRBV7-9 TGTGCCAGCAGCCGGGGACAGGGTATAGAGGGCTACACCTTC CASSRGQGIEGYTF
TRBJ1-5 15 - TRBD1 TRBV5-1 TGCGCCAGCAGTCGGACAGGGGGCGCTTCTCAGCCCCAGCATTTT CASSRTGGASQPQHF
TRBJ1-3 18 - - TRBV9 TGTGCCAGCAGCCTAGGAGTTGGGCAGAAAAAAGTTGGAAACACCATATATTTT CASSLGVGQKKVGNTIYF
TRBJ2-7 15 - TRBD2 TRBV7-3 TGTGCCAGCAGACACCGGGGGGATGGATCCTACGAGCAGTACTTC CASRHRGDGSYEQYF
TRBJ2-7 15 - TRBD1 TRBV11-2 TGTGCCAGCAGTCAAACCGGGACAGACCTCTCCGAGCAGTACTTC CASSQTGTDLSEQYF
TRBJ2-7 14 once - TRBV5-4 TGTGCCAGCAGCTCCAGGGGTTATCCCTACGAGCAGTACTTC CASSSRGYPYEQYF
TRBJ1-5 12 - - TRBV29-1 TGCAGCGCAAGAAATAGCAATCAGCCCCAGCATTTT CSARNSNQPQHF
TRBJ2-2 16 once - TRBV27 TGTGCCAGCAGTTTATCGTGGCAGGGGAGGACCGGGGAGCTGTTTTTT CASSLSWQGRTGELFF
TRBJ1-6 15 - TRBD1 TRBV19 TGTGCCAGTAGTTCCAGACAGGGTGCTAATTCACCCCTCCACTTT CASSSRQGANSPLHF
TRBJ1-5 15 - - TRBV28 TGTGCCAGCAGACTCCGGGATCGGAGGAATCAGCCCCAGCATTTT CASRLRDRRNQPQHF
TRBJ1-5 13 - - TRBV10-3 TGTGCCATCCTGGGCCAGATCGGTCAGCCCCAGCATTTT CAILGQIGQPQHF